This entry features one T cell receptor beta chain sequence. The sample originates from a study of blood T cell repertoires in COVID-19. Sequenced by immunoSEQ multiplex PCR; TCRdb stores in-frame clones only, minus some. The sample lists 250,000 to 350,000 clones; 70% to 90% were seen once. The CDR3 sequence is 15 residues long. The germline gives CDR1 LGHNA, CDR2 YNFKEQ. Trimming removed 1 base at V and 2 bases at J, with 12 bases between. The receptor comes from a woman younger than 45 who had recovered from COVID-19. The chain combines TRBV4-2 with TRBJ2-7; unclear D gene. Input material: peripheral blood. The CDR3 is CASSQVVAKAYEQYF. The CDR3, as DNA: TGTGCCAGCAGCCAAGTTGTAGCAAAGGCCTACGAGCAGTACTTC.